A single sample is the source of the 9 T cell receptor beta chains below, sequenced in a study of cytomegalovirus exposure and HLA in healthy donors. 13 Jbeta primers and 60 Vbeta primers were used for the PCR. Assay used: immunoSEQ multiplex PCR; TCRdb lists only in-frame clones, some missing. The sample includes some 190,000 clones, about 82% of them seen just once. Sequenced input: PBMCs. The receptors derive from a male donor in good health and CMV-seronegative.

The chain couples TRBV29-1 to TRBJ2-7; TRBD2 might be the D (6 bases). Germline CDR1 is SQVTM and CDR2 is ANQGSEA. This CDR3 region has 13 residues. V lost 3 bases, J lost 0 bases, and 9 bases lay in between. CDR3 sequence: CSVDSGSSYEQYF. The CDR3 DNA reads as TGCAGCGTTGACTCCGGGAGCTCCTACGAGCAGTACTTC.

This chain uses TRBV27 with TRBJ2-3; D not resolved. Trimming stripped 6 bases from V and 0 bases from J, with 13 bases between. CDR1 and CDR2 from the germline V gene are MNHEY and SMNVEV (reference sequence). The CDR3 is 15 amino acids. CDR3: CASSQNRLSTDTQYF. CDR3 nucleotide sequence: TGTGCCAGCAGCCAAAATCGGTTAAGCACAGATACGCAGTATTTT.

V usage is TRBV7-3 and J usage is TRBJ2-1, with D perhaps matching TRBD2 (5 bases). This CDR3 has 12 residues. CDR1 and CDR2 (germline): SGHTA, FQGTGA. With 5 bases removed from V and 7 bases from J, the gap between germline ends came to 9 bases. As DNA, the CDR3 is TGTGCCAGCAGCCAGAGCGGTAATGAGCAGTTCTTC. Translating gives CASSQSGNEQFF.

This clone was counted a single time. The chain recombines TRBV4-3 with TRBJ2-5; the match to TRBD2 covers 9 bases. V lost 2 bases and J lost 5; bases outside the gene matches: 9. Germline CDR1 is LGHNA and CDR2 is YSLEER. The CDR3 sequence is 16 residues long. This chain's CDR3 is CASSQFERGREETQYF. Written as DNA, the CDR3 is TGCGCCAGCAGCCAATTTGAACGCGGGAGGGAGGAGACCCAGTACTTC.

V usage is TRBV5-4 and J usage is TRBJ2-3; TRBD2 agrees at 7 bases. Trimming removed 0 bases from V and 2 bases from J; junction bases left unmatched: 6. Looked up from germline, CDR1 is SGHNT and CDR2 is YYREEE (reference sequence). The CDR3 has 16 residues. The CDR3: CASSLGGGRATDTQYF. The CDR3 nucleotides read TGTGCCAGCAGCTTGGGTGGCGGGAGAGCCACAGATACGCAGTATTTT.

The rearrangement links TRBV29-1 to TRBJ2-3; 12 bases match TRBD2. The CDR3 is 18 amino acids. Germline CDR1 SQVTM, CDR2 ANQGSEA. V gave up 1 base and J gave up 2 bases; unmatched junction bases: 10. The DNA of the CDR3 is TGCAGCGTTGAAGTAGTGCGACTAGCGGGAGACCACACAGATACGCAGTATTTT. Translation gives CSVEVVRLAGDHTDTQYF.

V usage is TRBV5-4 and J usage is TRBJ1-1; 8 bases are a match to TRBD1. There are 17 residues in the CDR3. V lost 4 bases and J lost 2; bases outside the gene matches: 13. Looked up from germline, CDR1 is SGHNT and CDR2 is YYREEE (reference sequence). CDR3 in amino acids: CASSPETGGRPNTEAFF. Here the CDR3 DNA reads TGTGCCAGCAGCCCTGAAACAGGGGGAAGACCTAACACTGAAGCTTTCTTT.

V and J are TRBV28 and TRBJ2-7; 10 bases are a match to TRBD2. V lost 5 bases to trimming and J lost 3 bases; unmatched junction nucleotides: 7. The germline V gene encodes CDR1 MDHEN and CDR2 SYDVKM. This CDR3 has 15 residues. The CDR3 DNA sequence: TGTGCCAGCAGTAAAATAGCGGGAGGCTTCTACGAGCAGTACTTC. Translating gives CASSKIAGGFYEQYF.

The chain uses TRBV5-1 and TRBJ2-7; no firm D call. V was trimmed by 0 bases and J by 3 bases, leaving 7 bases between them. The CDR3 runs to 13 residues. CDR1 SGHRS and CDR2 YFSETQ come from the germline V gene. The CDR3 spells CASSLDFRYEQYF. In DNA, the CDR3 is TGCGCCAGCAGCTTGGACTTCCGCTACGAGCAGTACTTC.